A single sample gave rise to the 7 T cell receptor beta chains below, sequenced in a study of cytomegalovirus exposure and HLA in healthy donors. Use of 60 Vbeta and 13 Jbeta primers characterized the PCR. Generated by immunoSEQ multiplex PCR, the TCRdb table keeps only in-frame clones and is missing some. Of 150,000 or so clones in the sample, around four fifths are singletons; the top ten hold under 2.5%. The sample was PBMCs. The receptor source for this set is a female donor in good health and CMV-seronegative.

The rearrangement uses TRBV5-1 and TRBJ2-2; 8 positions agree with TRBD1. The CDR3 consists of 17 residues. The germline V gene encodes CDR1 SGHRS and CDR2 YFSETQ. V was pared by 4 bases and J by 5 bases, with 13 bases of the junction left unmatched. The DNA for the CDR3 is TGCGCCAGCAGCCCTTTCCCCGGGACAGGAGAGACCGGGGAGCTGTTTTTT. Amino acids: CASSPFPGTGETGELFF.

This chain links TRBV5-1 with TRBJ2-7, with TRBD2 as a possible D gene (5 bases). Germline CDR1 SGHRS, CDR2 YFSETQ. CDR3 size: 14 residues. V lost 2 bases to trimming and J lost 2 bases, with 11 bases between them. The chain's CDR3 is CASSLSGATYEQYF. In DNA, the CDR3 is TGCGCCAGCAGCTTAAGCGGCGCTACCTACGAGCAGTACTTC.

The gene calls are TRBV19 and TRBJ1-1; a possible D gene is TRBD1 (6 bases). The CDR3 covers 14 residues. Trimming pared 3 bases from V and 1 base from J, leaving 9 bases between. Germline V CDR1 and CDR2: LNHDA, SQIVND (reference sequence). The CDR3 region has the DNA TGTGCCAGTAGTATCACAGGGACGAACACTGAAGCTTTCTTT. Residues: CASSITGTNTEAFF.

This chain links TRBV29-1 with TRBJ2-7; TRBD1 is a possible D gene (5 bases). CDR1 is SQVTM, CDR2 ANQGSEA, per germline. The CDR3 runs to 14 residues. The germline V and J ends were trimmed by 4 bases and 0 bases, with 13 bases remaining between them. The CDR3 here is CSVAETESSYEQYF. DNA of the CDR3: TGCAGCGTTGCAGAGACAGAGAGCTCCTACGAGCAGTACTTC.

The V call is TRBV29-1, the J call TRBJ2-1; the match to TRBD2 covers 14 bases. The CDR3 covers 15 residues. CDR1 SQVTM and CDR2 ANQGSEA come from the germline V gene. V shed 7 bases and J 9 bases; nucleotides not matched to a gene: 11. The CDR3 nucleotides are TGCAGCGCTGCCGGGACTAGCGGGAGTCGGGGTGAGCAGTTCTTC. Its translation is CSAAGTSGSRGEQFF.

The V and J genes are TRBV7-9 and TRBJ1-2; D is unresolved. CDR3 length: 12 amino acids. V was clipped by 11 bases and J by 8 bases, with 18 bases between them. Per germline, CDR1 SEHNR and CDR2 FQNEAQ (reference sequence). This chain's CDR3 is CAPEPTLEGYTF. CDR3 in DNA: TGTGCCCCTGAACCCACACTGGAGGGCTACACCTTC.

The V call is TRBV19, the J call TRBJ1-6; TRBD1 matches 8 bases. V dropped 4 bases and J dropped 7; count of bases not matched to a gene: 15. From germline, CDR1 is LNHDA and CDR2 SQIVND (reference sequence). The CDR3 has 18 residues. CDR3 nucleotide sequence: TGTGCCAGTAGTACGCCCCACGGACAGGGCGCTTGGAATTCACCCCTCCACTTT. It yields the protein CASSTPHGQGAWNSPLHF.